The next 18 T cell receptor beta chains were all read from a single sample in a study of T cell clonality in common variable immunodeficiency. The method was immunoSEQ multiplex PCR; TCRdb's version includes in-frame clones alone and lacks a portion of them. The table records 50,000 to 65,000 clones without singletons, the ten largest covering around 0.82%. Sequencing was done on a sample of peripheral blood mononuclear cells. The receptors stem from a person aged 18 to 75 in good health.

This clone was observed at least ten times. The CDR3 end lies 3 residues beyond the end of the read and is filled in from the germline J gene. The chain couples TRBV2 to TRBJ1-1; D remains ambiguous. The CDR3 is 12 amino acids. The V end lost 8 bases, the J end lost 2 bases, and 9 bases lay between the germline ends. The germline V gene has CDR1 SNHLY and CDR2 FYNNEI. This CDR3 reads CASSKPNTEAFF. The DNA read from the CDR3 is TGTGCCAGCTCAAAGCCCAACACTGAA.

CDR3 DNA, as far as it was read: TGTGCCAGCTCCCGGGAAGGGAGCGGT. Its translation: CASSREGSG. The CDR3 as a whole reads CASSREGSGQYF. The chain has TRBV7-9 and TRBJ2-4; D is perhaps TRBD2 (5 bases). The read comes to an end 3 residues before the CDR3 does, leaving the germline J gene to fill in the end. This CDR3 is 12 amino acids long. The germline V gene has CDR1 SEHNR and CDR2 FQNEAQ (reference sequence).

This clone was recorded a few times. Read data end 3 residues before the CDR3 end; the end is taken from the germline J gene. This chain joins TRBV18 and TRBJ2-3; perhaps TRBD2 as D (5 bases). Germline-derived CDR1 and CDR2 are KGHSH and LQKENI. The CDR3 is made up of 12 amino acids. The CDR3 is CASSFPSGTQYF. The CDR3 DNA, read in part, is TGTGCCAGCTCATTCCCCTCGGGGACG.

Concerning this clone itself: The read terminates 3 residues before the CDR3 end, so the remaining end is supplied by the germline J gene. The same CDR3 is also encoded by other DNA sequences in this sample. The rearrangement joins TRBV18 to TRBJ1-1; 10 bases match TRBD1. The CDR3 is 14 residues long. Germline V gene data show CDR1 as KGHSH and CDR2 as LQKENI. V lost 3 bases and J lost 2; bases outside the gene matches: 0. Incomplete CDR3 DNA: TGTGCCAGCTCACCGACAGGGGGCAACACTGAA. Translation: CASSPTGGNTE. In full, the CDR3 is CASSPTGGNTEAFF.

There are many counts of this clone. CDR3 protein: CSVKLGANTEAFF. Incomplete CDR3 DNA: TGCAGCGTGAAACTGGGGGCCAACACTGAA. V usage is TRBV29-1 and J usage is TRBJ1-1; tentatively, D is TRBD1 (6 bases). The read gets to within 3 residues of the CDR3 end, and the germline J gene fills in the rest. The CDR3 has 13 amino acids. Trimming left V 6 bases short and J 2 bases short, with 13 bases between. CDR1 and CDR2 from the germline V gene are SQVTM and ANQGSEA.

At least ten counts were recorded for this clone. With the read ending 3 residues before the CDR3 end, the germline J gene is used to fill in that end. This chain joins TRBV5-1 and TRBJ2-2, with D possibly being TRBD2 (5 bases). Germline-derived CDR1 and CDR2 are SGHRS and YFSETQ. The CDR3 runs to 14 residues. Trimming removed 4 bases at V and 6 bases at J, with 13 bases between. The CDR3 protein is CASSGGPQSGELFF. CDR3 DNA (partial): TGCGCCAGCAGCGGCGGGCCTCAGTCCGGGGAG.

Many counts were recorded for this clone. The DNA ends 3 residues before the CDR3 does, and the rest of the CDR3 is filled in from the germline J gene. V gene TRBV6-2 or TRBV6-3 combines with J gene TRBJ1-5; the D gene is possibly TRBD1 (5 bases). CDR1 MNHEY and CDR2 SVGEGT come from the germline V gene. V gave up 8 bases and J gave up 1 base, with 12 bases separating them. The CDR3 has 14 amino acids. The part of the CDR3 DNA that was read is TGTGCCAGCGTCCAGGGCAAAAGCAATCAGCCC. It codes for CASVQGKSNQP. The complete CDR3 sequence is CASVQGKSNQPQHF.

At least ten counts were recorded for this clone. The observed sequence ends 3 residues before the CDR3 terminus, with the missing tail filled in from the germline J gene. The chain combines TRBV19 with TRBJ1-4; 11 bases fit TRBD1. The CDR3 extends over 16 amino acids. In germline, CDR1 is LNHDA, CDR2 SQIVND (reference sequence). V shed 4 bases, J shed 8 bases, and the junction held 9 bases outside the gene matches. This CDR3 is CASSKGRGQGEEKLFF. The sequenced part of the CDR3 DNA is TGTGCCAGTAGTAAGGGCCGGGGACAGGGGGAAGAAAAA.

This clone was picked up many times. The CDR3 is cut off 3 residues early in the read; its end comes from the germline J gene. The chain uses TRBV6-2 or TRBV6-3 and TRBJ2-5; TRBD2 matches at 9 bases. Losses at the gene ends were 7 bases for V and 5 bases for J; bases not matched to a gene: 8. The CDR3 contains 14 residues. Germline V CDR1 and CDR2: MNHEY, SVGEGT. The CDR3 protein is CASKGAGGPETQYF. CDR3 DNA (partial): TGTGCCAGCAAGGGAGCGGGGGGCCCGGAGACC.

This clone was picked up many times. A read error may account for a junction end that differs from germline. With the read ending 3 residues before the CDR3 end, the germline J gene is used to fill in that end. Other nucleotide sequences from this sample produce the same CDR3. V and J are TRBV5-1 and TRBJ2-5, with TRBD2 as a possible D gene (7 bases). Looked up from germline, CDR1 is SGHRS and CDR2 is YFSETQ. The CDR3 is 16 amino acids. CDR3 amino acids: CASNRGASGGQETQYF. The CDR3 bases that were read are TGCGCTAGCAACCGGGGGGCCTCGGGGGGCCAAGAGACC.

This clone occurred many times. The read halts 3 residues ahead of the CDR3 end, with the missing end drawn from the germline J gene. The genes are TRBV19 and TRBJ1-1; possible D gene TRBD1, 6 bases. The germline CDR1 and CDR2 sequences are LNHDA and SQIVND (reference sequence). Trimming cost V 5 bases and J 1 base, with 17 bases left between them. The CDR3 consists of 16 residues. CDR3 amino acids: CASSPPGGHRNTEAFF. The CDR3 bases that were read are TGTGCCAGTAGTCCCCCCGGGGGGCATAGGAACACTGAA.

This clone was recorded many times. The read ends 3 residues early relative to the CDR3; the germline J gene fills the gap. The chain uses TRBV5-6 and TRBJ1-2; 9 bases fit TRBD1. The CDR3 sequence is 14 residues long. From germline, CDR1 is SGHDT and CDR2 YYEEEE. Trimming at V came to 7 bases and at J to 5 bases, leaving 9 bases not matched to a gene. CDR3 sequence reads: CASCPGQGVYGYTF. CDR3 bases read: TGTGCCAGCTGCCCGGGACAGGGTGTATATGGC. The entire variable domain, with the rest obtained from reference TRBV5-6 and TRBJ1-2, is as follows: DAGVTQSPTHLIKTRGQQVTLRCSPKSGHDTVSWYQQALGQGPQFIFQYYEEEERQRGNFPDRFSGHQFPNYSSELNVNALLLGDSALYLCASCPGQGVYGYTFGSGTRLTVV.

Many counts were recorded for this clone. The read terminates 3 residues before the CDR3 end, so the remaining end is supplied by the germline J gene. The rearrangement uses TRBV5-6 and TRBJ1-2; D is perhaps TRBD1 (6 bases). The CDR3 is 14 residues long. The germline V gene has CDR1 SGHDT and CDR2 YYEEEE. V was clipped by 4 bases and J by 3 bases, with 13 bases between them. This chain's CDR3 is CASSTAQGYYGYTF. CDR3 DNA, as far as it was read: TGTGCCAGCAGCACAGCACAGGGCTACTATGGC.

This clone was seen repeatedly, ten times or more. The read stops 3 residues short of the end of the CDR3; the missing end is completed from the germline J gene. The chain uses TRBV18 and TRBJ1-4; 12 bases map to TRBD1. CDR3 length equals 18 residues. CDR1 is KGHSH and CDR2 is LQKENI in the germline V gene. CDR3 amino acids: CASSPIAGTGGVDSPLFF. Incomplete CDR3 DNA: TGTGCCAGCTCACCGATTGCCGGGACAGGGGGCGTCGATTCACCA.

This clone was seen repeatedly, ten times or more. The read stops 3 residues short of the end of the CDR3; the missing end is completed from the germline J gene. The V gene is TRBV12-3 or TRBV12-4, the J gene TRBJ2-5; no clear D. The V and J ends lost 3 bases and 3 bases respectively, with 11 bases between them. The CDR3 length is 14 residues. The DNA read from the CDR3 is TGTGCCAGCAGTTTCAAGGGCATGGAAGAGACC. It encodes CASSFKGMEET. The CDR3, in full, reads CASSFKGMEETQYF.

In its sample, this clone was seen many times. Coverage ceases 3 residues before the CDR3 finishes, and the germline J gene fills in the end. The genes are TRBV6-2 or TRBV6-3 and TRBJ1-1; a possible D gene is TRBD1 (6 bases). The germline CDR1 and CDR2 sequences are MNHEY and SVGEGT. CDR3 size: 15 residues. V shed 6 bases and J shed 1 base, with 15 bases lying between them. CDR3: CASSQGGWGNTEAFF. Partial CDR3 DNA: TGTGCCAGCAGCCAAGGGGGATGGGGGAACACTGAA.

CDR3 bases read: TGTGCCAGCTCACCTCTCCAGGGGCGGACTGAA. Translation: CASSPLQGRTE. Given in full, the CDR3 is CASSPLQGRTEAFF. The chain has TRBV18 and TRBJ1-1, with a tentative D call TRBD1 (6 bases). The read ends 3 residues before the CDR3 terminus; that terminus is restored from the germline J gene. Trimming removed 3 bases from V and 5 bases from J, with 13 bases in between. CDR1 is KGHSH and CDR2 is LQKENI in the germline V gene. This CDR3 is built from 14 residues.

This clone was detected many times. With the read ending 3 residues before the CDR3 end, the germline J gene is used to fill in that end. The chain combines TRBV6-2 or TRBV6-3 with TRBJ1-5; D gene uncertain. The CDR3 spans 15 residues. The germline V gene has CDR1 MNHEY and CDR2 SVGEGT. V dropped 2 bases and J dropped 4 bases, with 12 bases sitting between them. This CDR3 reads CASSYGTDLNQPQHF. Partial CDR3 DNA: TGTGCCAGCAGTTACGGAACAGACCTTAATCAGCCC.